This passage covers 20 T cell receptor beta chains from one sample sequenced in a study of CD4 T cells in relation to SARS-CoV-2 and coronaviruses. Sequencing used immunoSEQ multiplex PCR; TCRdb keeps in-frame clones, though not all of them. The sample holds about 37,000 clones, approximately 85% seen once. The sequenced sample consisted of memory CD4+ T cells from PBMCs. The receptor set was obtained from an adult with COVID-19.

This clone was detected only a few times. This chain links TRBV19 with TRBJ1-2; D is unclear. Germline assignment: CDR1 LNHDA and CDR2 SQIVND (reference sequence). The CDR3 has 14 residues. V lost 3 bases to trimming and J lost 8 bases, with 16 bases between them. CDR3 sequence: CASSMLDPKGGYTF. In DNA form, the CDR3 reads TGTGCCAGTAGTATGCTGGACCCGAAGGGCGGCTACACCTTC.

The V call is TRBV5-1, the J call TRBJ2-5, with TRBD1 as a possible D gene (6 bases). CDR1 SGHRS and CDR2 YFSETQ come from the germline V gene. The CDR3 has 15 amino acids. Trimming stripped 1 base from V and 5 bases from J, with 15 bases between. The CDR3 DNA is TGCGCCAGCAGCTTGCGCCCAGGGGTTGGGGAGACCCAGTACTTC. It yields the protein CASSLRPGVGETQYF.

This clone was detected only a few times. The chain combines TRBV15 with TRBJ2-7, with a tentative D call TRBD2 (7 bases). The CDR3 consists of 16 residues. The germline V and J ends were trimmed by 1 base and 9 bases, with 22 bases remaining between them. Per germline, CDR1 LNHNV and CDR2 YYDKDF (reference sequence). The CDR3 loop is CATSRGPWGGGDRQYF. The CDR3 bases are TGTGCCACCAGCAGAGGACCATGGGGAGGGGGAGACAGGCAGTACTTC.

The gene calls are TRBV10-3 and TRBJ2-5, with 10 bases aligning to TRBD2. The CDR3 is 17 residues long. Germline values: CDR1 ENHRY, CDR2 SYGVKD. The J segment lost 5 bases and the V segment lost 5 bases, leaving 14 bases of the junction unmatched. The CDR3 sequence: CAISSRGSGRGIETQYF. CDR3 nucleotide sequence: TGTGCCATCAGTTCCAGGGGCAGCGGGAGGGGGATTGAGACCCAGTACTTC.

The chain has TRBV10-3 and TRBJ1-2; unclear D gene. Germline V gene lookup returns CDR1 ENHRY and CDR2 SYGVKD. The CDR3 is made up of 15 amino acids. Trimming removed 11 bases from V and 4 bases from J, with 23 bases in between. CDR3 protein: CAAAEFYYNRYGYTF. In nucleotides, the CDR3 is TGTGCCGCTGCCGAGTTCTACTACAACCGCTATGGCTACACCTTC.

The chain couples TRBV10-3 to TRBJ2-3; no firm D call. CDR3 size: 15 residues. V was pared by 5 bases and J by 5 bases, with 17 bases between. Per germline, CDR1 ENHRY and CDR2 SYGVKD. The CDR3 here is CAISLRMDDRDTQYF. The DNA for the CDR3 is TGTGCCATCAGTCTACGCATGGACGATCGAGATACGCAGTATTTT.

This clone was found once. As DNA, the CDR3 is TGTGCCAGCAGTGACTCCGCCGGGCGGCACACAGATACGCAGTATTTT. Protein sequence: CASSDSAGRHTDTQYF. V is TRBV6-4 and J is TRBJ2-3, with D unresolved. The germline CDR1 and CDR2 sequences are MRHNA and SNTAGT. CDR3 length: 16 residues. Trimming pared 0 bases from V and 2 bases from J, leaving 12 bases between.

The rearrangement links TRBV5-6 to TRBJ2-1, with TRBD2 matching over 14 bases. Germline loops: CDR1 SGHDT, CDR2 YYEEEE. J was trimmed by 8 bases and V by 2 bases; bases with no gene match: 6. CDR3 length: 16 amino acids. CDR3 sequence (DNA): TGTGCCAGCAGCTTAGGGACTAGCGGGAGTGGCTATGAGCAGTTCTTC. Protein product: CASSLGTSGSGYEQFF. The full variable domain, completed using reference TRBV5-6 and TRBJ2-1, is DAGVTQSPTHLIKTRGQQVTLRCSPKSGHDTVSWYQQALGQGPQFIFQYYEEEERQRGNFPDRFSGHQFPNYSSELNVNALLLGDSALYLCASSLGTSGSGYEQFFGPGTRLTVL.

The gene calls are TRBV29-1 and TRBJ2-5; 8 nucleotides match TRBD2. The J segment lost 4 bases and the V segment lost 4 bases, leaving 8 bases of the junction unmatched. The CDR3 spans 14 residues. Germline V gives CDR1 SQVTM, CDR2 ANQGSEA. CDR3 nucleotide sequence: TGCAGCGTTGTTCTTGGGGCGGGAGGAGAGACCCAGTACTTC. Translating it yields CSVVLGAGGETQYF.

Only a few counts were recorded for this clone. This rearrangement joins TRBV4-3 to TRBJ2-1; D uncertain. V gave up 0 bases and J gave up 0 bases, with 24 bases separating them. The germline V gene has CDR1 LGHNA and CDR2 YSLEER. The CDR3 extends over 21 amino acids. The CDR3 sequence is CASSQESVRRVFSDSYNEQFF. The CDR3 nucleotides are TGCGCCAGCAGCCAAGAATCGGTCCGACGGGTATTTTCAGACTCCTACAATGAGCAGTTCTTC.

V usage is TRBV12-2 and J usage is TRBJ2-7; the D segment call TRBD1 is taken from the table without a DNA check. TRBV12-2 is a recognized pseudogene. This CDR3 spans 15 amino acids. The chain's CDR3 is CASRPGTGTPYEQYF. For the CDR3, the DNA is TGTGCAAGTCGCCCCGGGACAGGGACCCCCTACGAGCAGTACTTC.

The chain recombines TRBV19 with TRBJ1-1, with a possible D match to TRBD1 (5 bases). The V end lost 7 bases, the J end lost 4 bases, and 22 bases lay between the germline ends. Germline values: CDR1 LNHDA, CDR2 SQIVND (reference sequence). The CDR3 contains 16 residues. CDR3 amino acids: CASNPTSSGPATEAFF. The CDR3 coding sequence is TGTGCCAGTAACCCTACGTCGTCAGGGCCGGCCACTGAAGCTTTCTTT. The whole variable domain, remainder taken from reference TRBV19 and TRBJ1-1, is DGGITQSPKYLFRKEGQNVTLSCEQNLNHDAMYWYRQDPGQGLRLIYYSQIVNDFQKGDIAEGYSVSREKKESFPLTVTSAQKNPTAFYLCASNPTSSGPATEAFFGQGTRLTVV.

The chain links TRBV15 to TRBJ2-3, with 7 bases fitting TRBD2. CDR3 size: 15 residues. Losses at the gene ends were 1 base for V and 5 bases for J; bases not matched to a gene: 6. The germline V gene has CDR1 LNHNV and CDR2 YYDKDF (reference sequence). The CDR3 protein is CATSRGAGAGDTQYF. Written as DNA, the CDR3 is TGTGCCACCAGCAGAGGGGCGGGAGCGGGAGATACGCAGTATTTT.

A single count supports this clone. The V call is TRBV11-3, the J call TRBJ2-2; 12 nucleotides line up with TRBD2. The CDR3 has 16 residues. Per the germline V gene, CDR1 is SGHNT and CDR2 is YENEEA. With 5 bases clipped from V and 3 bases from J, the junction kept 4 bases outside the gene matches. CDR3 nucleotides: TGTGCCAGCAGCCTGGGACTAGCGGGCCACACCGGGGAGCTGTTTTTT. Encoded protein: CASSLGLAGHTGELFF. The complete variable domain, with remaining parts taken from reference TRBV11-3 and TRBJ2-2, reads EAGVVQSPRYKIIEKKQPVAFWCNPISGHNTLYWYLQNLGQGPELLIRYENEEAVDDSQLPKDRFSAERLKGVDSTLKIQPAELGDSAVYLCASSLGLAGHTGELFFGEGSRLTVL.

The genes are TRBV28 and TRBJ2-5, with TRBD2 matching 7 bases. The V segment lost 5 bases and the J segment 0 bases; nucleotides outside the gene matches: 3. Germline V gene sequence: CDR1 MDHEN, CDR2 SYDVKM. The CDR3 totals 14 residues. The DNA of the CDR3 is TGTGCCAGCAGTGCACTAGCGTACCAAGAGACCCAGTACTTC. Protein sequence: CASSALAYQETQYF.

This clone was observed once. The rearrangement joins TRBV11-2 to TRBJ2-1; TRBD1 is a possible D gene (5 bases). This CDR3 spans 13 amino acids. Trimming pared 5 bases from V and 5 bases from J, leaving 10 bases between. The germline V gene has CDR1 SGHAT and CDR2 FQNNGV. CDR3 bases: TGTGCCAGCAGCCTAGGACAAAACAATGAGCAGTTCTTC. Translated: CASSLGQNNEQFF.

The chain employs TRBV7-9 and TRBJ1-2, with 9 bases aligning to TRBD1. CDR1 and CDR2 (germline): SEHNR, FQNEAQ (reference sequence). This CDR3 contains 14 residues. The junction had 5 bases not matched to a gene; V was cut back by 1 base and J by 8 bases. In DNA form, the CDR3 reads TGTGCCAGCAGCTTAGGGACAGGGGAAACGGGCTACACCTTC. This sequence encodes CASSLGTGETGYTF.

The chain links TRBV10-3 to TRBJ2-2, with TRBD1 matching 10 bases. Germline lookup yields CDR1 ENHRY and CDR2 SYGVKD. This CDR3 has 16 amino acids. V shed 8 bases and J 5 bases; nucleotides not matched to a gene: 11. In nucleotides, the CDR3 is TGTGCCATCTCCGACTCGACAGGGGGCAATACCGGGGAGCTGTTTTTT. Amino acids: CAISDSTGGNTGELFF.

The table lists this clone with a count of one. V is TRBV2 and J is TRBJ2-3; 7 bases are shared with TRBD2. The CDR3 is 15 residues long. CDR1 and CDR2 from the germline V gene are SNHLY and FYNNEI. The junction had 8 bases not matched to a gene; V was cut back by 7 bases and J by 1 base. The CDR3 DNA follows: TGTGCCAGCACCGGCCTTAGCGGGCGCACAGATACGCAGTATTTT. This encodes CASTGLSGRTDTQYF.

The V call is TRBV18, the J call TRBJ1-3, with unresolved D. The CDR3 spans 14 residues. The ends were cut back, 3 bases at V and 0 bases at J, with 6 bases in the middle. Germline lookup yields CDR1 KGHSH and CDR2 LQKENI. CDR3 protein: CASSPGDSGNTIYF. Here the CDR3 DNA reads TGTGCCAGCTCACCGGGCGACTCTGGAAACACCATATATTTT.